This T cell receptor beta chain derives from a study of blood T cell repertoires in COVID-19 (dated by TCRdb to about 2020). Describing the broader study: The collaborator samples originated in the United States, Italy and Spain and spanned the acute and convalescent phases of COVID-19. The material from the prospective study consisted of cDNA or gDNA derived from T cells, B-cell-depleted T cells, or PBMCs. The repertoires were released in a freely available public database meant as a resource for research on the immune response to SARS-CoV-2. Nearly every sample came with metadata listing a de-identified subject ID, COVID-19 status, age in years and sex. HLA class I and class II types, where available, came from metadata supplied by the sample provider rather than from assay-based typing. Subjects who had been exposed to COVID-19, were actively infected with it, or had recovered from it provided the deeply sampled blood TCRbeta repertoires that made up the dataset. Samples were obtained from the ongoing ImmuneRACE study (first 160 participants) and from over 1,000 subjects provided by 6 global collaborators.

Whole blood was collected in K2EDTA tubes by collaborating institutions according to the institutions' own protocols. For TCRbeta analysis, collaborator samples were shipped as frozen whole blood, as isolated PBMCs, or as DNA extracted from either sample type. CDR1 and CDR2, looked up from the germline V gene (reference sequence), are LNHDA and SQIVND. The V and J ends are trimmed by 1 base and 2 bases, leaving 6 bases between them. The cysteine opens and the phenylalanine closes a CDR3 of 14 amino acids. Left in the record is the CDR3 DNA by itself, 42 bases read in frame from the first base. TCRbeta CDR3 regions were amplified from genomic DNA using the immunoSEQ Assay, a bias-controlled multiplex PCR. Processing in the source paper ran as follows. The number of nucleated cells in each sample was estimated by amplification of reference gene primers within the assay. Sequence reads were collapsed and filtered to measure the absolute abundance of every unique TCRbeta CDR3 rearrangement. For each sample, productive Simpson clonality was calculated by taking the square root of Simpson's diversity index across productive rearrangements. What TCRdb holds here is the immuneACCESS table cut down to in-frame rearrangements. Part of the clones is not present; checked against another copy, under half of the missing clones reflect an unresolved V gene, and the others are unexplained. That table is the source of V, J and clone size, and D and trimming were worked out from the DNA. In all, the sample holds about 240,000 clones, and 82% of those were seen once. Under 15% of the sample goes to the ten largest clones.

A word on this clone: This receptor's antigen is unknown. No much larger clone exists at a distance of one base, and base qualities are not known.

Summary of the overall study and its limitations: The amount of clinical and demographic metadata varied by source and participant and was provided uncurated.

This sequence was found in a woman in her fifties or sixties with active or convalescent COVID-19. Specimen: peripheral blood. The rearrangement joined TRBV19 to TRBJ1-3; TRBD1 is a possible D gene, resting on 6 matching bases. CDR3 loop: CASSIGTAGNTIYF. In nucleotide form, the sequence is TGTGCCAGTAGTATAGGGACAGCTGGAAACACCATATATTTT.